The present TCR beta chain was sequenced within a study of human T cells and chemical hapten exposure. Across the whole study: Largely, small differences in pooled library volume made per-sample TCR yields vary. Study-level results: With regard to DPC sensitization, TCRs above 1 in 1000 frequency did not change.

The study's library attached unique molecular identifiers to single cDNA molecules. One entry per CDR3 protein results from TCRdb running MiXCR on the 5' RACE reads. The sample lists about 140,000 distinct CDR3 sequences, approximately 4% occurring once. The CDR3 totals 16 residues. CDR1 DFQATT and CDR2 SNEGSKA come from the germline V gene (reference sequence). Unmatched junction bases numbered 7, after V lost 2 bases and J lost 0 bases. Before extraction, the whole blood was not fractionated, and total RNA was taken from it. In this sample, this clonotype turned up many times. Its antigen is as yet unknown.

V and J are TRBV20-1 and TRBJ2-7; 10 positions agree with TRBD2. The clonotype was recovered from a female donor in good health. The CDR3 DNA follows: TGCAGTGCTAGAAACCCTAGCGGGGGTCGCTCCTACGAGCAGTACTTC. This codes for CSARNPSGGRSYEQYF.